This T cell receptor beta chain was recorded in a study of blood T cell repertoires in COVID-19. The CDR3 is 14 amino acids. The V segment lost 5 bases and the J segment 10 bases; nucleotides outside the gene matches: 11. The germline CDR1 and CDR2 sequences are LNHDA and SQIVND (reference sequence). This clone has only a few counts. Assay used: immunoSEQ multiplex PCR; TCRdb lists only in-frame clones, some missing. Among roughly 330,000 clones listed, approximately 90% were seen once. The V call is TRBV19, the J call TRBJ1-1; TRBD1 agrees at 9 bases. The specimen sequenced was peripheral blood. The clonotype originates from a man aged 25-45 years with COVID-19, enrolled during active disease. CDR3 amino acids: CASSQAGTGLRAFF. The CDR3, as DNA: TGTGCCAGTAGTCAAGCCGGGACAGGGTTGCGAGCTTTCTTT.